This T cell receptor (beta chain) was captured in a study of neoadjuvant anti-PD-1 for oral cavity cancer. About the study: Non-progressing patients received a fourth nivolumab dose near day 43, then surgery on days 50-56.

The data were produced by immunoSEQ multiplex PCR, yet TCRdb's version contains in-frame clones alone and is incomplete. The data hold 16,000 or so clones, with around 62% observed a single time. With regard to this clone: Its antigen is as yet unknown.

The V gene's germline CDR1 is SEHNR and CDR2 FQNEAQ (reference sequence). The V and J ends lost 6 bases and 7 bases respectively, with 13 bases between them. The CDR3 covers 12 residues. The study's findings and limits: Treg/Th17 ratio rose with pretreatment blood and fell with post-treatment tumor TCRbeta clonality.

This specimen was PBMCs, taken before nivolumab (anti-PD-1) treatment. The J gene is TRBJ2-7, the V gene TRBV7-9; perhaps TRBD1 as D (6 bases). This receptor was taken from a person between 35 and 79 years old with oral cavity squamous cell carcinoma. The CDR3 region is CASRTGLGEQYF. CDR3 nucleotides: TGTGCCAGCAGAACAGGGTTGGGGGAGCAGTACTTC.